Presented here are 24 T cell receptor beta chains from one specimen sequenced in a study of blood T cell repertoires in COVID-19. Assay: immunoSEQ multiplex PCR; the TCRdb copy retains only in-frame clones and omits some. The data contain approximately 88,000 clones, over 60% of them singletons. What was sequenced was peripheral blood. The receptors were gathered from a woman older than 75 with active or convalescent COVID-19.

The CDR3 here is CAISALSSGNTEAFF. The CDR3 bases are TGTGCCATCAGTGCCCTATCGTCAGGGAACACTGAAGCTTTCTTT. The chain combines TRBV10-3 with TRBJ1-1; D remains unclear. V was pared by 4 bases and J by 1 base, with 13 bases between. Germline CDR1 is ENHRY and CDR2 is SYGVKD. The CDR3 contains 15 residues.

The V and J genes are TRBV9 and TRBJ1-1, with D possibly matching TRBD1 (5 bases). CDR3 size: 17 residues. V was pared by 4 bases and J by 3 bases, with 22 bases between. The germline CDR1 and CDR2 sequences are SGDLS and YYNGEE. CDR3 coding DNA: TGTGCCAGCAGCACCGGGGGAGGGACGTTAGTTGACACTGAAGCTTTCTTT. Translation: CASSTGGGTLVDTEAFF. The full variable domain, completed using reference TRBV9 and TRBJ1-1, is DSGVTQTPKHLITATGQRVTLRCSPRSGDLSVYWYQQSLDQGLQFLIQYYNGEERAKGNILERFSAQQFPDLHSELNLSSLELGDSALYFCASSTGGGTLVDTEAFFGQGTRLTVV.

This chain connects TRBV19 to TRBJ2-7; TRBD2 agrees at 10 bases. CDR1 and CDR2 from the germline V gene are LNHDA and SQIVND (reference sequence). The CDR3 is 14 residues long. V lost 5 bases and J lost 5; bases outside the gene matches: 6. The CDR3 sequence: CASSVPGTSDEQYF. The DNA for the CDR3 is TGTGCCAGTAGTGTACCCGGGACTAGCGACGAGCAGTACTTC.

The chain recombines TRBV7-9 with TRBJ2-7, with 9 positions matching TRBD1. This CDR3 contains 15 residues. Losses at the gene ends were 4 bases for V and 0 bases for J; bases not matched to a gene: 4. Germline CDR1 and CDR2: SEHNR and FQNEAQ (reference sequence). CDR3 in DNA: TGTGCCAGCAGCTCAGACAGGGGGAGCTCCTACGAGCAGTACTTC. Translation: CASSSDRGSSYEQYF.

J is TRBJ2-5 and V is TRBV19; the D is unclear. Germline V gives CDR1 LNHDA, CDR2 SQIVND (reference sequence). This CDR3 contains 11 residues. The V end lost 3 bases, the J end lost 4 bases, and 3 bases lay between the germline ends. Written as DNA, the CDR3 is TGTGCCAGTAGTATGCGAGAGACCCAGTACTTC. Translating it yields CASSMRETQYF.

The gene calls are TRBV7-3 and TRBJ1-1, with D maybe TRBD1 (6 bases). The V gene lost 5 bases and the J gene lost 0 bases, with 16 bases spanning the gap. CDR1 and CDR2 from the germline V gene are SGHTA and FQGTGA. The CDR3 has 16 residues. The CDR3 DNA follows: TGTGCCAGCAGCCCAAGGGGGGGCCAAATGAACACTGAAGCTTTCTTT. This encodes CASSPRGGQMNTEAFF.

The chain has TRBV5-6 and TRBJ2-3; D remains unclear. The CDR3 is 14 residues long. Trimming took off 2 bases at V and 2 bases at J, with 9 bases between the two ends. In germline, CDR1 is SGHDT, CDR2 YYEEEE. The CDR3 sequence: CASSFPSYTDTQYF. DNA for the CDR3: TGTGCCAGCAGCTTCCCATCCTACACAGATACGCAGTATTTT.

This chain uses TRBV6-1 with TRBJ1-3, with no clear D. Germline V gene sequence: CDR1 MNHNS, CDR2 SASEGT. This CDR3 spans 16 amino acids. With 0 bases removed from V and 0 bases from J, the gap between germline ends came to 9 bases. The CDR3 reads CASSEARRVSGNTIYF. The CDR3 DNA reads as TGTGCCAGCAGTGAAGCTCGAAGAGTCTCTGGAAACACCATATATTTT.

The chain's CDR3 is CASSVDGQFYGYTF. In DNA form, the CDR3 reads TGTGCCAGCAGCGTTGATGGACAGTTCTATGGCTACACCTTC. The V and J genes are TRBV9 and TRBJ1-2; D possibly corresponds to TRBD1 (6 bases). Per the germline V gene, CDR1 is SGDLS and CDR2 is YYNGEE. This CDR3 comprises 14 residues. V lost 2 bases and J lost 4, with 12 bases in between.

The rearrangement uses TRBV7-9 and TRBJ2-5, with TRBD1 as a possible D gene (6 bases). V dropped 5 bases and J dropped 5 bases, with 15 bases sitting between them. CDR3 length: 14 residues. Germline V gene sequence: CDR1 SEHNR, CDR2 FQNEAQ (reference sequence). The CDR3 spells CASSPTTGSETQYF. CDR3 nucleotide sequence: TGTGCCAGCAGCCCTACTACAGGGTCCGAGACCCAGTACTTC. Using reference TRBV7-9 and TRBJ2-5 for the parts outside the CDR3, the full variable domain is DTGVSQNPRHKITKRGQNVTFRCDPISEHNRLYWYRQTLGQGPEFLTYFQNEAQLEKSRLLSDRFSAERPKGSFSTLEIQRTEQGDSAMYLCASSPTTGSETQYFGPGTRLLVL.

This chain joins TRBV7-2 and TRBJ2-7; D not resolved. V was pared by 3 bases and J by 0 bases, with 6 bases between. There are 13 residues in the CDR3. Germline V gene data show CDR1 as SGHTA and CDR2 as FQGNSA. The CDR3 bases are TGTGCCAGCAGCTTTCTCTACTCCTACGAGCAGTACTTC. It is translated as CASSFLYSYEQYF.

This clone was found a few times. The genes are TRBV6-2 or TRBV6-3 and TRBJ1-5, with TRBD1 identical over 12 bases. With V trimmed by 2 bases and J by 7 bases, 9 bases remained unmatched. The germline CDR1 and CDR2 sequences are MNHEY and SVGEGT. The CDR3 runs to 17 residues. The CDR3 nucleotides are TGTGCCAGCAGTTACATGGGACAGGGGGCGAGTCGGCAGCCCCAGCATTTT. Residues: CASSYMGQGASRQPQHF.

The chain uses TRBV7-2 and TRBJ1-5; D gene unclear. The CDR3 is 14 amino acids. CDR1 and CDR2 from the germline V gene are SGHTA and FQGNSA. V was trimmed by 3 bases and J by 0 bases, leaving 6 bases between them. The CDR3 DNA reads TGTGCCAGCAGCTTTTTCAATAGCAATCAGCCCCAGCATTTT. Protein sequence: CASSFFNSNQPQHF.

This clone was seen a few times. The chain links TRBV6-6 to TRBJ1-6; D remains unclear. The CDR3 totals 16 residues. Trimming took 6 bases from V and 2 from J, leaving 14 bases between them. Germline values: CDR1 MNHNY, CDR2 SVGAGI (reference sequence). The CDR3, as DNA: TGTGCCAGCAGCCGAACTGAGGGCACCTATAATTCACCCCTCCACTTT. Amino acid sequence: CASSRTEGTYNSPLHF.

The chain couples TRBV5-4 to TRBJ2-5; 8 positions agree with TRBD2. Germline V CDR1 and CDR2: SGHNT, YYREEE (reference sequence). V trimming: 4 bases; J trimming: 2 bases; junction bases outside the gene matches: 7. The CDR3 is 15 amino acids. The CDR3 DNA follows: TGTGCCAGCAGCCCCGGGGGGGCCCGGCAAGAGACCCAGTACTTC. This encodes CASSPGGARQETQYF.

The genes are TRBV19 and TRBJ2-2, with TRBD1 matching 7 bases. V shed 6 bases, J shed 4 bases, and the junction held 17 bases outside the gene matches. Germline CDR1 LNHDA, CDR2 SQIVND (reference sequence). CDR3 length equals 18 residues. The CDR3 sequence: CASSPHPRTGRSTGELFF. CDR3 sequence (DNA): TGTGCCAGTAGCCCTCACCCGAGGACAGGCCGAAGCACCGGGGAGCTGTTTTTT.

In DNA form, the CDR3 reads TGTGCCAGCAGCTTGGGACGTAGCGGGGGAGACGGATATTTGGATACGCAGTATTTT. It specifies CASSLGRSGGDGYLDTQYF. This chain links TRBV5-6 with TRBJ2-3, with 9 bases fitting TRBD2. Per the germline V gene, CDR1 is SGHDT and CDR2 is YYEEEE. The V gene end was trimmed by 0 bases and the J gene end by 6 bases; junction bases not matched to a gene: 17. This CDR3 contains 19 residues.

The genes are TRBV7-9 and TRBJ1-5, with TRBD1 matching over 7 bases. Germline trimming cut 2 bases from V and 7 bases from J; bases unmatched to any gene: 2. The CDR3 is made up of 13 amino acids. Germline V gene lookup returns CDR1 SEHNR and CDR2 FQNEAQ (reference sequence). This CDR3 reads CASSLLTGQPQHF. The DNA for the CDR3 is TGTGCCAGCAGCTTACTGACAGGGCAGCCCCAGCATTTT.

The chain links TRBV10-2 to TRBJ2-7; D remains ambiguous. The germline CDR1 and CDR2 sequences are WSHSY and SAAADI. Between the trimmed V and J ends, which lost 2 bases and 9 bases, there was a span of 8 bases. This CDR3 has 11 residues. DNA for the CDR3: TGCGCCAGCAGTGAGACGCGAGGGCAGTACTTC. It encodes CASSETRGQYF.

The genes are TRBV27 and TRBJ2-1, with 15 bases matching TRBD2. The CDR3 contains 16 residues. The J segment lost 7 bases and the V segment lost 6 bases, leaving 7 bases of the junction unmatched. Germline-derived CDR1 and CDR2 are MNHEY and SMNVEV (reference sequence). The CDR3 DNA follows: TGTGCCAGCAGGTGGACTAGCGGGGGGGCGACGAATGAGCAGTTCTTC. Translation: CASRWTSGGATNEQFF.

This sequence joins TRBV7-6 and TRBJ1-4, with TRBD1 identical over 8 bases. The CDR3 loop spans 12 amino acids. In germline, CDR1 is SGHVS, CDR2 FNYEAQ. Trimming took 4 bases from V and 15 from J; bases not matched to a gene: 7. Written as DNA, the CDR3 is TGTGCCAGCAGCTCGGACAGGGTAGGGTTGTTTTTT. It yields the protein CASSSDRVGLFF.

This sequence joins TRBV24-1 and TRBJ2-5; D gene uncertain. V was shortened by 3 bases and J by 1 base, with 5 bases between the two germline ends. CDR1 is KGHDR, CDR2 SFDVKD, per germline. This CDR3 has 13 amino acids. The CDR3 is CATSDGVQETQYF. The CDR3 nucleotides read TGTGCCACCAGTGATGGAGTCCAAGAGACCCAGTACTTC.

The chain carries TRBV19 and TRBJ2-1; 10 bases align to TRBD1. The V gene's germline CDR1 is LNHDA and CDR2 SQIVND (reference sequence). The CDR3 length is 14 residues. The junction had 12 bases not matched to a gene; V was cut back by 10 bases and J by 9 bases. This CDR3 reads CATDRDRGMGEQFF. In DNA form, the CDR3 reads TGTGCCACCGACCGGGACAGGGGAATGGGTGAGCAGTTCTTC.

This sequence joins TRBV7-8 and TRBJ2-7; 8 positions agree with TRBD1. There are 15 residues in the CDR3. CDR1 and CDR2 from the germline V gene are SGHVS and FQNEAQ. The trim removed 5 bases at V and 9 bases at J, leaving 15 bases unmatched. This CDR3 is CASSPGGGTGRRQYF. CDR3 DNA: TGTGCCAGCAGCCCCGGCGGCGGGACAGGAAGACGGCAGTACTTC. The full variable domain, completed using reference TRBV7-8 and TRBJ2-7, is GAGVSQSPRYKVAKRGQDVALRCDPISGHVSLFWYQQALGQGPEFLTYFQNEAQLDKSGLPSDRFFAERPEGSVSTLKIQRTQQEDSAVYLCASSPGGGTGRRQYFGPGTRLTVT.